Presented here are 9 T cell receptor beta chains from one specimen sequenced in a study of blood T cell repertoires in COVID-19. Generated by immunoSEQ multiplex PCR, the TCRdb table keeps only in-frame clones and is missing some. Of over 250,000 clones detected, 83% appear once; the ten largest clones hold around a tenth. Specimen: peripheral blood. These receptors were collected from a woman in her forties or fifties who had recovered from COVID-19.

The gene calls are TRBV9 and TRBJ1-1; the D gene is possibly TRBD1 (6 bases). Germline-derived CDR1 and CDR2 are SGDLS and YYNGEE. The length of the CDR3 is 15 residues. Trimming pared 3 bases from V and 1 base from J, leaving 13 bases between. The CDR3 protein is CASSALGGGNTEAFF. For the CDR3, the DNA is TGTGCCAGCAGCGCCCTGGGAGGGGGGAACACTGAAGCTTTCTTT.

This clone was seen only once. This rearrangement joins TRBV28 to TRBJ1-5; D perhaps matches TRBD1 (5 bases). CDR3 length: 16 amino acids. V was trimmed by 9 bases and J by 6 bases, leaving 24 bases between them. CDR1 MDHEN and CDR2 SYDVKM come from the germline V gene. In nucleotides, the CDR3 is TGTGCCAGTAATTTACCGGGACTTAGACCACGTCAGCCCCAGCATTTT. Translating it yields CASNLPGLRPRQPQHF.

The CDR3 here is CASSLGRGPTNPNYGYTF. CDR3 nucleotides: TGTGCCAGTAGTCTCGGCAGGGGACCTACAAATCCTAACTATGGCTACACCTTC. The chain recombines TRBV19 with TRBJ1-2; maybe TRBD1 (6 bases). Per germline, CDR1 LNHDA and CDR2 SQIVND (reference sequence). Trimming shortened V by 5 bases and J by 0 bases, and 22 bases separated the two germline ends. The CDR3 is made up of 18 amino acids.

V usage is TRBV28 and J usage is TRBJ1-1; TRBD1 is a possible D gene (5 bases). CDR3 length: 14 amino acids. Trimming removed 3 bases from V and 5 bases from J, with 13 bases in between. CDR1 is MDHEN and CDR2 is SYDVKM in the germline V gene. The CDR3 nucleotides are TGTGCCAGCAGTTTTAGGGGTTTAGAAACTGAAGCTTTCTTT. Translation: CASSFRGLETEAFF.

This clone was found a few times. The J gene is TRBJ2-5, the V gene TRBV5-4; a weak D match, TRBD2 (5 bases). V shed 2 bases and J shed 3 bases, with 14 bases lying between them. Germline V gives CDR1 SGHNT, CDR2 YYREEE (reference sequence). The CDR3 contains 15 residues. The CDR3 is CASSFKSGAEETQYF. The CDR3 bases are TGTGCCAGCAGCTTCAAGTCTGGAGCGGAAGAGACCCAGTACTTC.

The CDR3 DNA reads TGTGCCACAAGAGGGGAGGGCCTATACGAGCAGTACTTC. As protein: CATRGEGLYEQYF. The chain combines TRBV15 with TRBJ2-7; 7 nucleotides agree with TRBD2. The CDR3 sequence is 13 residues long. Trimming at V came to 9 bases and at J to 4 bases, leaving 9 bases not matched to a gene. CDR1 is LNHNV and CDR2 is YYDKDF in the germline V gene (reference sequence).

This clone was recorded a few times. The chain uses TRBV7-2 and TRBJ1-5; 8 nucleotides agree with TRBD1. The V gene end was trimmed by 8 bases and the J gene end by 5 bases; junction bases not matched to a gene: 5. The CDR3 is 13 residues long. From germline, CDR1 is SGHTA and CDR2 FQGNSA. The CDR3 DNA follows: TGTGCCAGCCGACAGGGGCCCGATCAGCCCCAGCATTTT. Amino acid sequence: CASRQGPDQPQHF.

The rearrangement links TRBV27 to TRBJ1-1; D perhaps matches TRBD1 (5 bases). The V gene's germline CDR1 is MNHEY and CDR2 SMNVEV (reference sequence). This CDR3 spans 14 amino acids. V shed 1 base and J shed 5 bases, with 11 bases lying between them. CDR3: CASSLLPGGTEAFF. As DNA, the CDR3 is TGTGCCAGCAGTTTATTGCCGGGGGGTACTGAAGCTTTCTTT.

The V call is TRBV27, the J call TRBJ2-7; 7 bases are shared with TRBD1. Germline lookup yields CDR1 MNHEY and CDR2 SMNVEV (reference sequence). The junction had 20 bases not matched to a gene; V was cut back by 6 bases and J by 3 bases. The CDR3 totals 18 residues. CDR3 nucleotides: TGTGCCAGCAGACGTATGGGGCCCTCGGGACAGCTCAACTACGAGCAGTACTTC. Translation gives CASRRMGPSGQLNYEQYF.